Listed here are 17 T cell receptor beta chains from one sample, sequenced in a study of T cells in Graves' hyperthyroidism and ophthalmopathy. There were TCR beta CDR3 regions amplified from RNA transcripts. TCR CDR3 underwent first-round RT-PCR with the HTBI primer set. Via MiXCR, TCRdb re-called the multiplex PCR reads, giving one row per CDR3 protein. The repertoire has about 410,000 distinct CDR3 sequences, roughly 14% of them found once; the top ten carry 15% to 20%. The sequenced sample consisted of blood. These receptors originate from a woman aged 25 to 39 with Graves' ophthalmopathy.

This clonotype has a count of ten or more. The chain uses TRBV9 and TRBJ2-5, with D tentatively TRBD2 (7 bases). Looked up from germline, CDR1 is SGDLS and CDR2 is YYNGEE. V was shortened by 0 bases and J by 0 bases, with 12 bases between the two germline ends. This CDR3 is 16 amino acids long. In DNA, the CDR3 is TGTGCCAGCAGCGTAGGGGCGGGGGCGAACCAAGAGACCCAGTACTTC. It specifies CASSVGAGANQETQYF.

This clonotype appeared many times. This chain links TRBV20-1 with TRBJ1-1; D is ambiguous. Germline CDR1 and CDR2: DFQATT and SNEGSKA (reference sequence). CDR3 size: 12 residues. V was clipped by 8 bases and J by 0 bases, with 10 bases between them. Here the CDR3 DNA reads TGCAGTCCTTTCGTCATGAACACTGAAGCTTTCTTT. Its translation is CSPFVMNTEAFF.

The V gene is TRBV15, the J gene TRBJ2-7; 7 bases are shared with TRBD2. The V gene end was trimmed by 5 bases and the J gene end by 6 bases; junction bases not matched to a gene: 10. The CDR3 spans 14 residues. CDR1 and CDR2 (germline): LNHNV, YYDKDF (reference sequence). The CDR3 nucleotides read TGTGCCACCAGCTACCGGACTAGTACCTCCGAGCAGTACTTC. It codes for CATSYRTSTSEQYF.

This clonotype was counted ten times or more. This sequence joins TRBV15 and TRBJ2-3, with 9 bases fitting TRBD2. The CDR3 is made up of 17 amino acids. Per germline, CDR1 LNHNV and CDR2 YYDKDF (reference sequence). Unmatched junction bases numbered 17, after V lost 5 bases and J lost 8 bases. The CDR3 region is CATSPRNSGGVRSTQYF. CDR3 sequence (DNA): TGTGCCACCAGCCCGCGGAATAGCGGGGGCGTTCGGAGTACGCAGTATTTT.

This chain connects TRBV20-1 to TRBJ1-6; D call uncertain. From germline, CDR1 is DFQATT and CDR2 SNEGSKA (reference sequence). The V end was cut by 2 bases, the J end by 5 bases, with 7 bases between. This CDR3 has 13 residues. The CDR3 reads CSARRVDNSPLHF. The CDR3 coding sequence is TGCAGTGCTAGAAGGGTAGATAATTCACCCCTCCACTTT.

V is TRBV19 and J is TRBJ2-7, with D possibly matching TRBD1 (5 bases). Germline V gives CDR1 LNHDA, CDR2 SQIVND (reference sequence). The V end was cut by 1 base, the J end by 3 bases, with 13 bases between. The CDR3 loop spans 15 amino acids. The DNA for the CDR3 is TGTGCCAGTAGTATAGGTATCGACAGAAACTACGAGCAGTACTTC. Translated, it gives CASSIGIDRNYEQYF.

With regard to this clonotype: A much bigger clone sits one base away, suggesting this may be a read error. This rearrangement joins TRBV7-3 to TRBJ1-1, with D perhaps matching TRBD1 (5 bases). This CDR3 has 19 residues. Germline CDR1 and CDR2: SGHTA and FQGTGA. The CDR3 protein is CASSLSGGNRLIVNTEASF. The CDR3 bases are TGTGCCAGCAGCTTAAGCGGGGGGAACAGACTAATTGTGAACACTGAAGCTTCCTTT.

The chain links TRBV6-1 to TRBJ1-5; 7 bases match TRBD1. The CDR3 runs to 17 residues. The germline V gene encodes CDR1 MNHNS and CDR2 SASEGT. V shed 3 bases and J 4 bases; nucleotides not matched to a gene: 12. The CDR3 DNA follows: TGTGCCAGCAGTGAGAGGCAGGGGGAAGCCGGGAATCAGCCCCAGCATTTT. Protein product: CASSERQGEAGNQPQHF.

This clonotype was seen ten or more times. V and J are TRBV3-1 and TRBJ2-3; 9 positions agree with TRBD2. V shed 3 bases and J 6 bases; nucleotides not matched to a gene: 10. CDR3 size: 16 residues. The germline V gene has CDR1 LGHDT and CDR2 YNNKEL (reference sequence). CDR3 sequence (DNA): TGTGCCAGCAGCCAGGAGGCTAGCGGGGCGGTGGATACGCAGTATTTT. It yields the protein CASSQEASGAVDTQYF.

This clonotype was seen at least ten times. The J gene is TRBJ2-7, the V gene TRBV27; 10 bases fit TRBD1. Looked up from germline, CDR1 is MNHEY and CDR2 is SMNVEV (reference sequence). This CDR3 is built from 14 residues. V lost 5 bases and J lost 4; bases outside the gene matches: 5. CDR3 nucleotides: TGTGCCAGCAGTGCGACAGGGGGCGTGTACGAGCAGTACTTC. The encoded protein is CASSATGGVYEQYF.

The chain employs TRBV27 and TRBJ2-2, with 8 bases fitting TRBD1. The CDR3 runs to 14 residues. V lost 8 bases to trimming and J lost 8 bases; unmatched junction nucleotides: 10. CDR1 is MNHEY, CDR2 SMNVEV, per germline (reference sequence). The CDR3 loop is CASLGQGADGELFF. CDR3 nucleotide sequence: TGTGCCAGCCTGGGGCAGGGGGCCGATGGGGAGCTGTTTTTT.

This clonotype was counted ten times or more. This chain uses TRBV5-1 with TRBJ2-3; possibly TRBD2 for D (5 bases). Germline CDR1 is SGHRS and CDR2 is YFSETQ. Trimming cost V 1 base and J 3 bases, with 9 bases left between them. The CDR3 spans 14 residues. The CDR3 reads CASSLIPGTDTQYF. The CDR3 DNA follows: TGCGCCAGCAGCTTGATTCCGGGGACAGATACGCAGTATTTT.

On this clonotype itself: With a much larger clone just one base away, this may be a read error. The chain recombines TRBV12-3 or TRBV12-4 with TRBJ2-3, with TRBD2 matching over 8 bases. CDR3 length: 14 residues. With 5 bases clipped from V and 5 bases from J, the junction kept 6 bases outside the gene matches. The CDR3 nucleotides are TGTGCCAGCAGTCCTCAACTAGCGGTAGATACGCAGTATTTT. Translation: CASSPQLAVDTQYF.

This clonotype was seen repeatedly, ten times or more. The chain recombines TRBV20-1 with TRBJ2-7; D is unresolved. V dropped 6 bases and J dropped 5 bases, with 11 bases sitting between them. Germline lookup yields CDR1 DFQATT and CDR2 SNEGSKA (reference sequence). CDR3 size: 11 residues. Here the CDR3 DNA reads TGCAGTGCAGGGCCCGCCAACGAGCAGTACTTC. It is translated as CSAGPANEQYF.

This clonotype was seen at least ten times. The rearrangement links TRBV12-3 or TRBV12-4 to TRBJ2-1; weak D call: TRBD2 (6 bases). Trimming shortened V by 5 bases and J by 13 bases, and 18 bases separated the two germline ends. The CDR3 length is 13 residues. This CDR3 is CASSPPSGGVQFF. Here the CDR3 DNA reads TGTGCCAGCAGTCCCCCCTCCGGCGGGGTACAGTTCTTC.

This clonotype was seen ten or more times. This rearrangement joins TRBV6-2 or TRBV6-3 to TRBJ2-1; no clear D. From germline, CDR1 is MNHEY and CDR2 SVGEGT. This CDR3 region has 14 residues. V was shortened by 0 bases and J by 3 bases, with 6 bases between the two germline ends. For the CDR3, the DNA is TGTGCCAGCAGTTACTCCCGGGTCTACAATGAGCAGTTCTTC. Its protein is CASSYSRVYNEQFF.

Many counts were recorded for this clonotype. The genes are TRBV20-1 and TRBJ2-3, with 10 bases matching TRBD2. The CDR3 runs 14 residues. V shed 6 bases and J 2 bases; nucleotides not matched to a gene: 5. The germline V gene has CDR1 DFQATT and CDR2 SNEGSKA (reference sequence). Here the CDR3 reads CSAGTSDHTDTQYF. As DNA, the CDR3 is TGCAGTGCCGGGACTAGCGATCACACAGATACGCAGTATTTT.